Listed here are 20 T cell receptor beta chains from one sample, sequenced in a study of shared clonotypes between healthy human individuals. Clones were read by immunoSEQ multiplex PCR, and TCRdb kept only the in-frame ones, dropping some. Of 2 million to 2.5 million clones listed, around 90% are singletons. Sequencing input: naive CD4+ T cells from PBMCs. Subset: CD45RA+ positively selected. The receptors shown here come from a man aged 18 to 30 in good health. Some clones in this sample may be carry-over from other donors' samples.

The chain combines TRBV6-1 with TRBJ1-4; perhaps TRBD1 as D (5 bases). Germline CDR1 reads MNHNS; CDR2 reads SASEGT. The CDR3 contains 15 residues. V was pared by 5 bases and J by 0 bases, with 10 bases between. The CDR3 DNA reads TGTGCCAGCAGTTCCCCCAGGGCAACTAATGAAAAACTGTTTTTT. Its protein product is CASSSPRATNEKLFF.

The V and J genes are TRBV25-1 and TRBJ2-5; tentatively, D is TRBD1 or TRBD2 (5 bases each). V dropped 1 base and J dropped 5 bases, with 14 bases sitting between them. The CDR3 has 15 residues. The germline V gene encodes CDR1 MGHDK and CDR2 SYGVNS. The CDR3 loop reads CASSESGQSYETQYF. CDR3 DNA sequence: TGTGCCAGCAGTGAATCGGGGCAGTCGTACGAGACCCAGTACTTC.

On this clone itself: This may be a read error, as it is one base from a much larger clone. The sample carries other DNA sequences with the same CDR3. The chain has TRBV18 and TRBJ2-5; D is uncertain. The end of the DNA fits TRBJ2-7 better, so the J call may be wrong. Germline loops: CDR1 KGHSH, CDR2 LQKENI. This CDR3 has 13 amino acids. DNA of the CDR3: TGTGCCAGCTCACCACCGAGCTCCTACGAGCAGTACTTC. It is translated as CASSPPSSYEQYF.

The gene calls are TRBV6-5 and TRBJ2-2; D is undetermined. Germline values: CDR1 MNHEY, CDR2 SVGAGI. V lost 3 bases to trimming and J lost 4 bases, with 12 bases between them. This CDR3 region has 15 residues. The CDR3 nucleotides are TGTGCCAGCAGTTATCGCCCAGACATCACCGGGGAGCTGTTTTTT. This encodes CASSYRPDITGELFF.

This sequence joins TRBV2 and TRBJ2-6; no firm D call. This CDR3 has 16 amino acids. Germline assignment: CDR1 SNHLY and CDR2 FYNNEI. V shed 7 bases and J shed 0 bases, with 13 bases lying between them. CDR3 loop: CASMAVSHSGANVLTF. In DNA form, the CDR3 reads TGTGCCAGCATGGCAGTATCCCACTCTGGGGCCAACGTCCTGACTTTC.

Remarks on this clone: Other DNA sequences in the sample encode the same CDR3. The chain has TRBV5-1 and TRBJ2-3; 13 nucleotides agree with TRBD2. V shed 5 bases and J 3 bases; nucleotides not matched to a gene: 3. CDR1 SGHRS and CDR2 YFSETQ come from the germline V gene. CDR3 length: 15 amino acids. The CDR3 DNA sequence: TGCGCCAGCAGTTGGACTAGCGGGAGTACAGATACGCAGTATTTT. Translating gives CASSWTSGSTDTQYF. Full variable domain (outside the CDR3, taken from reference TRBV5-1 and TRBJ2-3): KAGVTQTPRYLIKTRGQQVTLSCSPISGHRSVSWYQQTPGQGLQFLFEYFSETQRNKGNFPGRFSGRQFSNSRSEMNVSTLELGDSALYLCASSWTSGSTDTQYFGPGTRLTVL.

This clone was picked up one time. The chain carries TRBV4-2 and TRBJ1-4; a possible D gene is TRBD1 (5 bases). The V gene lost 0 bases and the J gene lost 7 bases, with 12 bases spanning the gap. Germline CDR1 LGHNA, CDR2 YNFKEQ. The CDR3 is 15 amino acids. CDR3 nucleotides: TGTGCCAGCAGCCAAGATGTGGCGCAGGGTGAAAAACTGTTTTTT. Translating gives CASSQDVAQGEKLFF.

The chain has TRBV6-6 and TRBJ2-7; 10 bases fit TRBD2. The CDR3 spans 14 residues. V lost 6 bases, J lost 2 bases, and 4 bases stayed unmatched. In germline, CDR1 is MNHNY, CDR2 SVGAGI (reference sequence). The CDR3 region is CASRGTSVTYEQYF. CDR3 nucleotides: TGTGCCAGCAGAGGGACTAGCGTCACCTACGAGCAGTACTTC.

This clone was seen a handful of times. Other DNA sequences in the sample encode the same CDR3. The chain uses TRBV18 and TRBJ1-3; 8 nucleotides match TRBD1. Per the germline V gene, CDR1 is KGHSH and CDR2 is LQKENI. Trimming at V came to 3 bases and at J to 4 bases, leaving 2 bases not matched to a gene. The CDR3 spans 14 residues. DNA of the CDR3: TGTGCCAGCTCACCGGGGACAGGAGGAAACACCATATATTTT. Amino acids: CASSPGTGGNTIYF.

This chain uses TRBV7-2 with TRBJ2-5, with D perhaps TRBD2 (6 bases). The germline gives CDR1 SGHTA, CDR2 FQGNSA. The CDR3 runs 15 residues. The V end lost 2 bases, the J end lost 0 bases, and 10 bases lay between the germline ends. CDR3 amino acids: CASSLLAEYQETQYF. The CDR3 DNA follows: TGTGCCAGCAGCTTATTAGCGGAGTACCAAGAGACCCAGTACTTC.

In this sample, this clone turned up a few times. The chain uses TRBV9 and TRBJ1-1, with D possibly matching TRBD1 (5 bases). Trimming removed 5 bases from V and 3 bases from J, with 20 bases in between. Germline V gene lookup returns CDR1 SGDLS and CDR2 YYNGEE. CDR3 size: 16 residues. CDR3 protein: CASSHGVVEGDTEAFF. CDR3 bases: TGTGCCAGCAGTCACGGTGTGGTCGAAGGGGACACTGAAGCTTTCTTT.

The chain joins TRBV7-9 to TRBJ2-7; D is unclear. This CDR3 is built from 11 residues. Germline V CDR1 and CDR2: SEHNR, FQNEAQ (reference sequence). V gave up 8 bases and J gave up 3 bases, with 8 bases separating them. The CDR3, as DNA: TGTGCCAGCGGTGCCAGCTACGAGCAGTACTTC. Translated, it gives CASGASYEQYF.

The rearrangement joins TRBV2 to TRBJ1-5; D may be TRBD1 (6 bases). CDR1 is SNHLY, CDR2 FYNNEI, per germline. V was clipped by 10 bases and J by 5 bases, with 18 bases between them. This CDR3 is 14 amino acids long. The CDR3 sequence: CATRRSGVYQPQHF. CDR3 bases: TGTGCCACCAGAAGGTCAGGGGTCTATCAGCCCCAGCATTTT.

The V gene is TRBV4-2, the J gene TRBJ2-1; TRBD2 agrees at 14 bases. CDR3 length: 19 amino acids. Looked up from germline, CDR1 is LGHNA and CDR2 is YNFKEQ. The junction had 7 bases not matched to a gene; V was cut back by 3 bases and J by 0 bases. The CDR3 DNA reads as TGTGCCAGCAGCCAGGGACTAGCGGGGGAGGGCAACTCCTACAATGAGCAGTTCTTC. It translates to CASSQGLAGEGNSYNEQFF.

The chain has TRBV7-9 and TRBJ1-1; D is ambiguous. V was cut by 3 bases and J by 8 bases, with 10 bases left in between. Germline loops: CDR1 SEHNR, CDR2 FQNEAQ (reference sequence). The CDR3 is made up of 12 amino acids. This CDR3 is CASSFEGEEAFF. CDR3 bases: TGTGCCAGCAGCTTTGAGGGAGAGGAAGCTTTCTTT.

This chain joins TRBV28 and TRBJ2-5; no firm D call. V gave up 1 base and J gave up 3 bases, with 12 bases separating them. CDR1 MDHEN and CDR2 SYDVKM come from the germline V gene. This CDR3 contains 15 residues. The CDR3 sequence: CASSLLPSSEETQYF. The CDR3 nucleotides read TGTGCCAGCAGTTTATTACCCAGCTCCGAAGAGACCCAGTACTTC.

CDR3 sequence reads: CASSRPDRARHEQYF. CDR3 in DNA: TGTGCCAGCAGCCGCCCTGACAGGGCTCGGCACGAGCAGTACTTC. The rearrangement uses TRBV5-6 and TRBJ2-7; TRBD1 matches 7 bases. This CDR3 spans 15 amino acids. CDR1 SGHDT and CDR2 YYEEEE come from the germline V gene. After removal of 4 bases from V and 5 bases from J, the junction contained 12 bases not matched to a gene.

The chain recombines TRBV29-1 with TRBJ1-1; D gene unclear. The germline V and J ends were trimmed by 4 bases and 8 bases, with 20 bases remaining between them. The CDR3 consists of 14 residues. Germline CDR1 is SQVTM and CDR2 is ANQGSEA. CDR3 amino acids: CSVGVQPLMSEAFF. CDR3 nucleotide sequence: TGCAGCGTTGGTGTACAGCCATTAATGTCAGAAGCTTTCTTT.

As regards this clone: An end of the junction does not agree with germline; a read error may underlie this. The chain recombines TRBV6-5 with TRBJ2-7; a weak D match, TRBD2 (5 bases). Per germline, CDR1 MNHEY and CDR2 SVGAGI. The CDR3 is 14 amino acids. The CDR3 reads CASSYDAGSYKQYF. CDR3 nucleotides: TGTGCCAGCAGTTACGATGCGGGCAGCTACAAGCAGTACTTC.

The J gene is TRBJ1-2, the V gene TRBV5-4, with D maybe TRBD1 (6 bases). Germline-derived CDR1 and CDR2 are SGHNT and YYREEE (reference sequence). The CDR3 is 15 residues long. Trimming removed 1 base at V and 2 bases at J, with 12 bases between. Here the CDR3 reads CASSLPSGGNYGYTF. The DNA of the CDR3 is TGTGCCAGCAGCTTGCCTTCGGGGGGCAACTATGGCTACACCTTC.